Each of the 14 T cell receptor beta chains below was sequenced from the same sample in a study of blood T cell repertoires in COVID-19. TCRdb's copy holds only in-frame clones and misses some; the assay was immunoSEQ multiplex PCR. The sample gives around 94,000 clones, about four fifths of which show up once; 3.5% to 5% is in the top ten. The material sequenced was peripheral blood. These receptors came from a human donor in a cohort sampled during active COVID-19.

The rearrangement uses TRBV18 and TRBJ2-2; TRBD1 agrees at 9 bases. This CDR3 has 17 residues. Germline CDR1 is KGHSH and CDR2 is LQKENI. Trimming took 5 bases from V and 4 from J; bases not matched to a gene: 11. In DNA form, the CDR3 reads TGTGCCAGCTCAGCAAATCCCGGGACAGGGTCCACCGGGGAGCTGTTTTTT. Translating gives CASSANPGTGSTGELFF.

The J gene is TRBJ2-3, the V gene TRBV5-1; 12 bases align to TRBD2. The CDR3 totals 17 residues. Looked up from germline, CDR1 is SGHRS and CDR2 is YFSETQ. V dropped 1 base and J dropped 6; count of bases not matched to a gene: 9. CDR3 DNA sequence: TGCGCCAGCAGCTTGCCCCCGACTAGCGGGGGTGGGGATACGCAGTATTTT. It translates to CASSLPPTSGGGDTQYF.

This clone has just a few counts. The V gene is TRBV6-5, the J gene TRBJ1-2, with 9 bases lining up with TRBD1. Losses at the gene ends were 2 bases for V and 1 base for J; bases not matched to a gene: 5. The germline V gene encodes CDR1 MNHEY and CDR2 SVGAGI. This CDR3 is built from 16 residues. CDR3 residues: CASSYQQGQGNYGYTF. The CDR3 DNA is TGTGCCAGCAGTTACCAGCAGGGACAGGGTAACTATGGCTACACCTTC.

The chain combines TRBV7-3 with TRBJ1-1, with TRBD1 identical over 7 bases. V shed 1 base and J 0 bases; nucleotides not matched to a gene: 26. This CDR3 is built from 23 residues. Per germline, CDR1 SGHTA and CDR2 FQGTGA. CDR3 nucleotide sequence: TGTGCCAGCAGCTTAATTTGGGACAGTCTACATCCAATCCCTTGGCTCATGAACACTGAAGCTTTCTTT. Protein: CASSLIWDSLHPIPWLMNTEAFF.

J is TRBJ2-7 and V is TRBV7-9; 8 positions agree with TRBD1. This CDR3 contains 15 residues. In germline, CDR1 is SEHNR, CDR2 FQNEAQ (reference sequence). The junction had 1 base not matched to a gene; V was cut back by 0 bases and J by 0 bases. DNA of the CDR3: TGTGCCAGCAGCTTAGCGGGACAGGCCTCCTACGAGCAGTACTTC. As protein: CASSLAGQASYEQYF.

This clone has at least ten counts. V and J are TRBV7-9 and TRBJ1-2, with TRBD1 matching 9 bases. This CDR3 spans 19 amino acids. Trimming took 5 bases from V and 3 from J; bases not matched to a gene: 19. Per the germline V gene, CDR1 is SEHNR and CDR2 is FQNEAQ (reference sequence). CDR3 sequence reads: CASSPGGGTGFLRDYGYTF. CDR3 nucleotides: TGTGCCAGCAGCCCCGGGGGTGGGACAGGGTTTCTGAGAGACTATGGCTACACCTTC.

The chain combines TRBV5-4 with TRBJ1-4; 11 bases are shared with TRBD1. Germline trimming cut 5 bases from V and 7 bases from J; bases unmatched to any gene: 7. Germline values: CDR1 SGHNT, CDR2 YYREEE (reference sequence). This CDR3 is 15 amino acids long. DNA for the CDR3: TGTGCCAGCAGTCTGACCGGGACAGGGGGTGAAAAACTGTTTTTT. Protein product: CASSLTGTGGEKLFF.

This clone appeared a few times. The chain carries TRBV2 and TRBJ1-1; 7 nucleotides line up with TRBD1. Per the germline V gene, CDR1 is SNHLY and CDR2 is FYNNEI. This CDR3 has 15 residues. Trimming took 6 bases from V and 1 from J; bases not matched to a gene: 8. CDR3 nucleotides: TGTGCCAGCAGGGTACAGGGGACAAAGAACACTGAAGCTTTCTTT. Residues: CASRVQGTKNTEAFF.

V and J are TRBV19 and TRBJ2-7, with 7 bases fitting TRBD1. The CDR3 is 13 residues long. Germline-derived CDR1 and CDR2 are LNHDA and SQIVND (reference sequence). The V segment lost 5 bases and the J segment 4 bases; nucleotides outside the gene matches: 5. The CDR3 region is CASSPGTAYEQYF. In DNA form, the CDR3 reads TGTGCCAGTAGTCCCGGGACAGCTTACGAGCAGTACTTC.

V gene TRBV5-1 combines with J gene TRBJ2-2; no definite D call. Between the trimmed V and J ends, which lost 0 bases and 6 bases, there was a span of 9 bases. CDR3 size: 14 residues. Germline CDR1 reads SGHRS; CDR2 reads YFSETQ. This CDR3 reads CASSLGASAGELFF. CDR3 coding DNA: TGCGCCAGCAGCTTGGGGGCCAGTGCCGGGGAGCTGTTTTTT.

The J gene is TRBJ1-3, the V gene TRBV24-1; D gene ambiguous. V dropped 9 bases and J dropped 4 bases, with 9 bases sitting between them. The CDR3 contains 12 residues. Germline V lookup: CDR1 KGHDR, CDR2 SFDVKD. CDR3 residues: CATSEGGNTIYF. The CDR3 DNA reads as TGTGCCACCTCCGAGGGAGGAAACACCATATATTTT.

The chain joins TRBV6-2 or TRBV6-3 to TRBJ2-1; D remains unclear. The germline gives CDR1 MNHEY, CDR2 SVGEGT. This CDR3 is built from 15 residues. V was cut by 5 bases and J by 6 bases, with 17 bases left in between. CDR3 DNA: TGTGCCAGCAGTCGGGTTGACCGAGTTGCCAATGAGCAGTTCTTC. Translation gives CASSRVDRVANEQFF.

This chain joins TRBV28 and TRBJ2-5; 9 bases fit TRBD2. CDR1 and CDR2 from the germline V gene are MDHEN and SYDVKM. V was clipped by 11 bases and J by 6 bases; unmatched bases: 10. The CDR3 extends over 13 amino acids. CDR3 in DNA: TGTGCCTGGGCGGTAGCGGGGGCTAAGACCCAGTACTTC. This gives the protein CAWAVAGAKTQYF.

This clone showed up just a few times. The rearrangement uses TRBV7-8 and TRBJ2-3, with D possibly TRBD2 on 7 matching bases. V shed 4 bases and J shed 5 bases, with 13 bases lying between them. The CDR3 sequence is 14 residues long. CDR1 and CDR2 (germline): SGHVS, FQNEAQ. CDR3 sequence: CASSSRGLRDTQYF. The CDR3 DNA reads as TGTGCCAGCAGCTCGCGGGGGCTTAGAGATACGCAGTATTTT.